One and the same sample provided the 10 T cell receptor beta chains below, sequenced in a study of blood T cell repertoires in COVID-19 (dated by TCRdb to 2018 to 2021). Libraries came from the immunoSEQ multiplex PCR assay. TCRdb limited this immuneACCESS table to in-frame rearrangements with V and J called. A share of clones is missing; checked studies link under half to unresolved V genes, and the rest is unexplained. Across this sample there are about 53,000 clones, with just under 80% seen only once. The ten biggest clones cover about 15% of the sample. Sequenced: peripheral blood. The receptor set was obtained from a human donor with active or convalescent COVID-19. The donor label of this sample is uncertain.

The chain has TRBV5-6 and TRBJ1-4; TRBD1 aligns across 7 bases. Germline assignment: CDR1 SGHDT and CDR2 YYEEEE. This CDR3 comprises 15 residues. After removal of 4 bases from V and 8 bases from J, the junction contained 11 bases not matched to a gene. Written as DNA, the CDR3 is TGTGCCAGCAGCACCGAGGGGGCTACTAGGGAAAAACTGTTTTTT. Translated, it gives CASSTEGATREKLFF. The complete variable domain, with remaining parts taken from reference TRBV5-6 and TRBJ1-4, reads DAGVTQSPTHLIKTRGQQVTLRCSPKSGHDTVSWYQQALGQGPQFIFQYYEEEERQRGNFPDRFSGHQFPNYSSELNVNALLLGDSALYLCASSTEGATREKLFFGSGTQLSVL.

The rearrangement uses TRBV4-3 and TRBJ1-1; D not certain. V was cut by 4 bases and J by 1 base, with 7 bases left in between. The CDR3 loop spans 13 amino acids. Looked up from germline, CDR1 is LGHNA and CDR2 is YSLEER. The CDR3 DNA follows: TGCGCCAGCAGCCTAGCGGGGAACACTGAAGCTTTCTTT. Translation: CASSLAGNTEAFF.

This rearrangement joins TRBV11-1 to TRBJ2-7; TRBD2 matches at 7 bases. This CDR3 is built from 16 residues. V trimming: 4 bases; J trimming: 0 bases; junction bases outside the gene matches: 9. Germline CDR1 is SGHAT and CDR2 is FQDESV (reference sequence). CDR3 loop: CASSSPKGRASYEQYF. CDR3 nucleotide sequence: TGTGCCAGCAGCTCCCCCAAGGGGAGGGCCTCCTACGAGCAGTACTTC.

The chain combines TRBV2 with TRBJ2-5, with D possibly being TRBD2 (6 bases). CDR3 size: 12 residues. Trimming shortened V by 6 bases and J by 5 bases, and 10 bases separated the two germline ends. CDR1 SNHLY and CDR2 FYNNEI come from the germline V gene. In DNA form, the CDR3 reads TGTGCCAGCAGAGTAGGAGGGGAGACCCAGTACTTC. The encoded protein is CASRVGGETQYF.

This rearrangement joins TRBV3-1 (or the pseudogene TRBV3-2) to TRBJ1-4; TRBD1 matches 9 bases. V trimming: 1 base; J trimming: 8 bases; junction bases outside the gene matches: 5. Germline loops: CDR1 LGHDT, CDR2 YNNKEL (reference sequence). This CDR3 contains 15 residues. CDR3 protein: CASSQVTGGREKLFF. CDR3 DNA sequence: TGTGCCAGCAGCCAAGTAACAGGGGGCCGGGAAAAACTGTTTTTT.

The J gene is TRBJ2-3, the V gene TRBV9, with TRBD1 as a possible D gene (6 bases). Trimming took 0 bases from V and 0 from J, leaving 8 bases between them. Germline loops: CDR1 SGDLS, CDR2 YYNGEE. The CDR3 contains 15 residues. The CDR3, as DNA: TGTGCCAGCAGCGTAGGGACAGTTAGCACAGATACGCAGTATTTT. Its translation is CASSVGTVSTDTQYF.

For the CDR3, the DNA is TGTGCCAGCAGCCTGGGACAGAACTCCTACAATGAGCAGTTCTTC. This translates into CASSLGQNSYNEQFF. The V and J genes are TRBV5-8 and TRBJ2-1, with TRBD1 identical over 7 bases. The J segment lost 0 bases and the V segment lost 4 bases, leaving 4 bases of the junction unmatched. This CDR3 comprises 15 residues. Germline-derived CDR1 and CDR2 are SGHTS and YDEGEE.

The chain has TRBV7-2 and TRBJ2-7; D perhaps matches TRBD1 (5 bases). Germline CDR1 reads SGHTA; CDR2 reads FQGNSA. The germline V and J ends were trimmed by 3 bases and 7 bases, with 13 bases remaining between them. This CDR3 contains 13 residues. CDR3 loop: CASSFIRVGEQYF. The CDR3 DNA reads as TGTGCCAGCAGCTTTATCAGGGTGGGGGAGCAGTACTTC.

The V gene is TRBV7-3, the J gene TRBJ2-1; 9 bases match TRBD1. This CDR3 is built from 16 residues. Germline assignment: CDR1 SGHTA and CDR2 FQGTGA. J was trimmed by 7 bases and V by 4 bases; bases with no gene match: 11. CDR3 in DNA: TGTGCCAGCAGCTCGGCCCGGGACAGGGTTAGTAATGAGCAGTTCTTC. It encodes CASSSARDRVSNEQFF.

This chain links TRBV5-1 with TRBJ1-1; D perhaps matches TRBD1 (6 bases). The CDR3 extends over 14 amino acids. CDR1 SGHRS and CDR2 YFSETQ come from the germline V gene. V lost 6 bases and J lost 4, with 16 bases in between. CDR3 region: CASKTPGGRTEAFF. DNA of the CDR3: TGCGCCAGCAAGACCCCGGGGGGGCGCACTGAAGCTTTCTTT.